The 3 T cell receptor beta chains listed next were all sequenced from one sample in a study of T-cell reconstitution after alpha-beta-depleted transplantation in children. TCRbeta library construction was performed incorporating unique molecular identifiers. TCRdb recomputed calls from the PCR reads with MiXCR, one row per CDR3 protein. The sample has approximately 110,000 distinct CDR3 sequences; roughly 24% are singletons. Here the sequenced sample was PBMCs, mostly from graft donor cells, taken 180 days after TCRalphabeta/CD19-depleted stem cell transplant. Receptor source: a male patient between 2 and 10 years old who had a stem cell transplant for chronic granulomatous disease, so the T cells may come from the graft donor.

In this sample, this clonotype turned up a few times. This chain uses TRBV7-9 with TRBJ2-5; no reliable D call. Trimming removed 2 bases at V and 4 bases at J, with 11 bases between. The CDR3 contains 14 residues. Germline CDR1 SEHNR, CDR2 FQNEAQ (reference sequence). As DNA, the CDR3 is TGTGCCAGCAGCTTATATCTCGAGACAGAGACCCAGTACTTC. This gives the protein CASSLYLETETQYF.

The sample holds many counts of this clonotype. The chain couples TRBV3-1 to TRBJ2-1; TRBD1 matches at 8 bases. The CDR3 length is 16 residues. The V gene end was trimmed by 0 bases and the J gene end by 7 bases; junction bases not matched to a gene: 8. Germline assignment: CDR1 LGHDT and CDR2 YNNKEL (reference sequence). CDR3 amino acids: CASSQDLGRGRNEQFF. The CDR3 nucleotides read TGTGCCAGCAGCCAAGATCTCGGCAGGGGGCGGAATGAGCAGTTCTTC.

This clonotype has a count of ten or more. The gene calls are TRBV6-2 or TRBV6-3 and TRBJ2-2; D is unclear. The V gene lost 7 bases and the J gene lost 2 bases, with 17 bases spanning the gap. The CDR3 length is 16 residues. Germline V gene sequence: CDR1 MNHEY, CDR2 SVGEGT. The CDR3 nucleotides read TGTGCCAGCACCCAAAATCCGGCTAAAAACACCGGGGAGCTGTTTTTT. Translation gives CASTQNPAKNTGELFF.